This paragraph covers one TCR beta chain sequence. The repertoire was sequenced with immunoSEQ multiplex PCR; TCRdb's copy has only in-frame clones and lacks some. This sample has more than 45,000 clones; roughly nine tenths occur once, and the top ten carry around 2.2%. This sample stems from a study of cytomegalovirus exposure and HLA in healthy donors. Losses at the gene ends were 4 bases for V and 7 bases for J; bases not matched to a gene: 13. From germline, CDR1 is SGDLS and CDR2 YYNGEE. The CDR3 is 17 residues long. The V call is TRBV9, the J call TRBJ2-2; TRBD1 matches at 10 bases. This TCR came from a woman in her 30s in good health and CMV-seronegative. The sample consisted of PBMCs. This chain's CDR3 is CASSPRTGGFGSGELFF. The CDR3 DNA follows: TGTGCCAGCAGCCCTCGGACAGGGGGGTTTGGTAGCGGGGAGCTGTTTTTT.